The clone carrying this T cell receptor beta chain appeared once. The antigen remains undetermined. Clones were read by immunoSEQ multiplex PCR, and TCRdb kept only the in-frame ones, dropping some. This table holds about 27,000 clones, nearly 97% found once. Sorting defined conventional CD4 T cells as CD4+CD127+. This record belongs to a study of B cell selection in AIRE deficiency. Study observations and caveats: About a third of healthy-donor shared Treg TCRbeta sequences appeared in patient Tconv cells. CDR3s were shorter in shared Treg sequences, reflecting few non-templated nucleotide insertions.

V dropped 7 bases and J dropped 6; count of bases not matched to a gene: 9. The CDR3 covers 16 residues. The germline V gene has CDR1 SEHNR and CDR2 FQNEAQ (reference sequence). Sequencing was performed on CD4+CD127+ conventional T cells sorted from PBMCs. This sequence joins TRBV7-9 and TRBJ1-6, with 10 bases that match TRBD1. This clonotype originated in a human donor in good health. The CDR3 sequence: CASTNRRDRGNSPLHF. CDR3 nucleotide sequence: TGTGCCAGCACGAACCGCCGGGACAGGGGTAATTCACCCCTCCACTTT.